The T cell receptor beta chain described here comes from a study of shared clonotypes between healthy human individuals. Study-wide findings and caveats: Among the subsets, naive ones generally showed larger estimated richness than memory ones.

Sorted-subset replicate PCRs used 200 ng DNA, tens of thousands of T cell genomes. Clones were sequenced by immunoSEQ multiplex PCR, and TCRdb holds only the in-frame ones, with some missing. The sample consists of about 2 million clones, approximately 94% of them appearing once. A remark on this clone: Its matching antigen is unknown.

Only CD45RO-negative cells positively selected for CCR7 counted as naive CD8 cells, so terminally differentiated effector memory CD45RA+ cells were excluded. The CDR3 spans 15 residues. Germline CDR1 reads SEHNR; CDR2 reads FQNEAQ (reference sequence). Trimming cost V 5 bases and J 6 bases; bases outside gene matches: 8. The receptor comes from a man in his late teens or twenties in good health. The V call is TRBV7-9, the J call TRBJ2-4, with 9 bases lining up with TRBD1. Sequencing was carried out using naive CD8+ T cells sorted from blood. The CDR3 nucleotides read TGTGCCAGCAGCGCCCCAGGGACAGGGCTAAACATTCAGTACTTC. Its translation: CASSAPGTGLNIQYF.